This TCR beta chain came from a study of cytomegalovirus exposure and HLA in healthy donors. This CDR3 has 13 amino acids. Germline V gene lookup returns CDR1 SGHNT and CDR2 YYREEE (reference sequence). V was clipped by 3 bases and J by 5 bases; unmatched bases: 3. The PCR ran on 60 Vbeta and 13 Jbeta primers. Sequenced by immunoSEQ multiplex PCR; TCRdb stores in-frame clones only, minus some. The data show about 180,000 clones, 82% seen once. This clone has just one count. The V and J genes are TRBV5-4 and TRBJ2-3, with 7 positions matching TRBD2. Sequencing input: PBMCs. The TCR was taken from a middle-aged man in good health and CMV-seronegative. Here the CDR3 DNA reads TGTGCCAGCAGCTCCGGGGAGGGAGATACGCAGTATTTT. Translation: CASSSGEGDTQYF.